This T cell receptor (beta chain) was sequenced in a study of cytomegalovirus exposure and HLA in healthy donors. Study information: Some 85 million unique TCRs, all from HLA-typed donors, were included in an early release of the data.

This CDR3 has 14 residues. V shed 5 bases and J 6 bases; nucleotides not matched to a gene: 6. CDR1 MNHNY and CDR2 SVGAGI come from the germline V gene (reference sequence). A word on this clone: What it recognizes is unknown.

General study points: High specificity and sensitivity for cytomegalovirus status were reported for the classifier. It has been reported that TCR beta sequences accurately predicted the HLA-A and HLA-B alleles of most subjects.

PCR employed 60 Vbeta and 13 Jbeta primers. TCRdb's table, derived via immunoSEQ multiplex PCR, lists solely in-frame clones and lacks some. The data show 150,000 to 200,000 clones, over 65% seen once. The origin of this receptor is a woman in her twenties or thirties in good health and CMV-seropositive. V is TRBV6-6 and J is TRBJ1-1; 10 bases are a match to TRBD1. The sequenced sample was PBMCs. The CDR3 sequence is CASSKTGGSAEAFF. DNA of the CDR3: TGTGCCAGCAGTAAGACAGGGGGCTCTGCTGAAGCTTTCTTT.